These 4 T cell receptor beta chains share one sample of origin, sequenced in a study of blood T cell repertoires in COVID-19. TCRdb's copy holds only in-frame clones and misses some; the assay was immunoSEQ multiplex PCR. The table has approximately 200,000 clones, about 91% seen once. Sample: PBMCs or T cells enriched from blood (not recorded which). The receptors come from a man younger than 35 with acute COVID-19.

This rearrangement joins TRBV30 to TRBJ2-1, with 9 bases matching TRBD2. The V gene end was trimmed by 2 bases and the J gene end by 4 bases; junction bases not matched to a gene: 9. CDR3 length: 16 amino acids. The germline V gene encodes CDR1 GTSNPN and CDR2 SVGIG (reference sequence). CDR3 in amino acids: CAWSLTEREVYNEQFF. The CDR3 nucleotides read TGTGCCTGGAGTCTCACCGAGCGGGAGGTATACAATGAGCAGTTCTTC.

The chain joins TRBV6-5 to TRBJ2-7; a weak D match, TRBD2 (6 bases). Germline CDR1 MNHEY, CDR2 SVGAGI. The V gene lost 2 bases and the J gene lost 0 bases, with 11 bases spanning the gap. The length of the CDR3 is 15 residues. The CDR3 region is CASSYGGGNSYEQYF. The DNA of the CDR3 is TGTGCCAGCAGTTACGGTGGGGGGAACTCCTACGAGCAGTACTTC.

The chain couples TRBV28 to TRBJ2-2; a possible D gene is TRBD1 (6 bases). CDR3 length equals 15 residues. Deletions cut 8 bases from V and 5 bases from J, with 18 bases between. From germline, CDR1 is MDHEN and CDR2 SYDVKM. The CDR3 nucleotides read TGTGCCAGCCTGAAAGACAGGAGAAGGACCGGGGAGCTGTTTTTT. Its protein is CASLKDRRRTGELFF.

The rearrangement links TRBV27 to TRBJ2-7; 9 nucleotides match TRBD2. With V trimmed by 4 bases and J by 5 bases, 9 bases remained unmatched. Germline V CDR1 and CDR2: MNHEY, SMNVEV (reference sequence). There are 15 residues in the CDR3. This chain's CDR3 is CASSSLSGGRHEQYF. CDR3 bases: TGTGCCAGCAGTTCCCTCAGCGGGGGGCGGCACGAGCAGTACTTC.